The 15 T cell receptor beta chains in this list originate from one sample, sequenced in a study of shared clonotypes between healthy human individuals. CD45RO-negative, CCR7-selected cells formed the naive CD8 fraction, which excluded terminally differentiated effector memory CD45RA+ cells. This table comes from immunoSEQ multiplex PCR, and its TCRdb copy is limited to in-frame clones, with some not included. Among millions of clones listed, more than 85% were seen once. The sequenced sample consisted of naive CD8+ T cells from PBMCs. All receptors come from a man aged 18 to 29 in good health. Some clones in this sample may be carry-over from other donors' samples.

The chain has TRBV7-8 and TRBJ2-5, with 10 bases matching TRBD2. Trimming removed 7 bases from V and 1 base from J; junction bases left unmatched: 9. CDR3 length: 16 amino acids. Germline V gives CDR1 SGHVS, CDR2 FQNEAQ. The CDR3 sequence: CASTIRTSGAQETQYF. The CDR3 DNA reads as TGTGCCAGCACCATCCGGACTAGCGGTGCCCAAGAGACCCAGTACTTC. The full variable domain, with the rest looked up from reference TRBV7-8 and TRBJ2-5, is GAGVSQSPRYKVAKRGQDVALRCDPISGHVSLFWYQQALGQGPEFLTYFQNEAQLDKSGLPSDRFFAERPEGSVSTLKIQRTQQEDSAVYLCASTIRTSGAQETQYFGPGTRLLVL.

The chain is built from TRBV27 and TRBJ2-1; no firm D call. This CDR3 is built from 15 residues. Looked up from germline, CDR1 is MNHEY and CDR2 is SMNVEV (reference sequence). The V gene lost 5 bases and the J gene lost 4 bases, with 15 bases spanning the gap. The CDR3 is CASSKTDGRYNEQFF. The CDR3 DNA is TGTGCCAGCAGTAAAACAGACGGACGGTACAATGAGCAGTTCTTC.

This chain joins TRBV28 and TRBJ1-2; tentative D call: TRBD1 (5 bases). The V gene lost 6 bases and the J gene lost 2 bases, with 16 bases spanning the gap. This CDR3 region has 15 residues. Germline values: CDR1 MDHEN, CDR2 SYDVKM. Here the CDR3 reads CASRTHRNANYGYTF. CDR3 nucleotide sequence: TGTGCCAGCAGGACCCACAGGAACGCAAACTATGGCTACACCTTC.

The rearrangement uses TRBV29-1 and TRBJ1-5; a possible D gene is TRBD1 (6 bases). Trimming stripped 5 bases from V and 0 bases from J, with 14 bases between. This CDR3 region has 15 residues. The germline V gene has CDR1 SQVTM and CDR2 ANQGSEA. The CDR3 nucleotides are TGCAGCGTTTTAGACAGGCTCGGTAGCAATCAGCCCCAGCATTTT. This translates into CSVLDRLGSNQPQHF.

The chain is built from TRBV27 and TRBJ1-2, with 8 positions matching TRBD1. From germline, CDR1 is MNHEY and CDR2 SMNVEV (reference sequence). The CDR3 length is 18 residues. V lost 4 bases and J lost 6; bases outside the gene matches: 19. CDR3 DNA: TGTGCCAGCAGTTATAGGGGTTTAGGACAGGGTCTAACGGATGGCTACACCTTC. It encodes CASSYRGLGQGLTDGYTF.

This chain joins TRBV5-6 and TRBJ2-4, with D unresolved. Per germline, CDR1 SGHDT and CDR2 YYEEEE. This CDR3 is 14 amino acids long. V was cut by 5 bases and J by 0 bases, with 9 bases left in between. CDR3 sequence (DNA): TGTGCCAGCAGATTGTTCGCAGCCAAAAACATTCAGTACTTC. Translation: CASRLFAAKNIQYF.

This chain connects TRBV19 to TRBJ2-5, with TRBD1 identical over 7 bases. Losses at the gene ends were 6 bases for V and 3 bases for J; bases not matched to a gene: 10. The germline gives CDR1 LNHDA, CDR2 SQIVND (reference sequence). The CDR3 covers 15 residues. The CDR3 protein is CASSPDRVGEETQYF. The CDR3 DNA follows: TGTGCCAGTAGCCCTGACAGGGTGGGTGAAGAGACCCAGTACTTC.

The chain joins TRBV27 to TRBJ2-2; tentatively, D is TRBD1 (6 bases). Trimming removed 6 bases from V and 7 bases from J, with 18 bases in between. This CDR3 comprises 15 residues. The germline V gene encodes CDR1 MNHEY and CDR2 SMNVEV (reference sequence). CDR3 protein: CASSPRGHTNGELFF. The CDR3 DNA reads TGTGCCAGCAGCCCTAGGGGACATACTAACGGGGAGCTGTTTTTT.

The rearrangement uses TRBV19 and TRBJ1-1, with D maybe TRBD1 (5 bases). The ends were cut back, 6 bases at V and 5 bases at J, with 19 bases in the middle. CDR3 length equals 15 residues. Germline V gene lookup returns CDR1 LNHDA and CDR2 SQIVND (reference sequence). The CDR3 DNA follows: TGTGCCAGTAGCCCCTATCGGGACCTCTCTACTGAAGCTTTCTTT. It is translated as CASSPYRDLSTEAFF.

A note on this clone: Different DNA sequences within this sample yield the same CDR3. For the CDR3, the DNA is TGTGCCAGTAGTATAGATCTGGAGGATACGCAGTATTTT. It translates to CASSIDLEDTQYF. The chain links TRBV19 to TRBJ2-3; D not certain. Germline CDR1 reads LNHDA; CDR2 reads SQIVND (reference sequence). Trimming left V 0 bases short and J 6 bases short, with 7 bases between. The CDR3 sequence is 13 residues long.

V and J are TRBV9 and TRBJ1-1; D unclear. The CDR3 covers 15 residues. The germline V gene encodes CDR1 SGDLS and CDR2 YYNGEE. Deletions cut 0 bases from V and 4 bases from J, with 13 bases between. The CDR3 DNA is TGTGCCAGCAGCGTAGGGCCGGGATTGAGCACTGAAGCTTTCTTT. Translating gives CASSVGPGLSTEAFF.

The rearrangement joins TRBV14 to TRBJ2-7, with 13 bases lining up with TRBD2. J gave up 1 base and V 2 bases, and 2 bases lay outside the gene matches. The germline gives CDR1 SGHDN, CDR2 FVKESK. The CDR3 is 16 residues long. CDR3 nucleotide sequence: TGTGCCAGCAGCCAAAGACTAGCGGGGGGATCCTACGAGCAGTACTTC. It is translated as CASSQRLAGGSYEQYF.

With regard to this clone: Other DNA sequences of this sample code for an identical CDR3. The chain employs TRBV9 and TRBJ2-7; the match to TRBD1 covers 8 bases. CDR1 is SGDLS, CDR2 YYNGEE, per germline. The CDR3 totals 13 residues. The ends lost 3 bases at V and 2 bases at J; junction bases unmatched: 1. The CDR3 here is CASSAGQAYEQYF. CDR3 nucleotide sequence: TGTGCCAGCAGCGCGGGACAGGCCTACGAGCAGTACTTC.

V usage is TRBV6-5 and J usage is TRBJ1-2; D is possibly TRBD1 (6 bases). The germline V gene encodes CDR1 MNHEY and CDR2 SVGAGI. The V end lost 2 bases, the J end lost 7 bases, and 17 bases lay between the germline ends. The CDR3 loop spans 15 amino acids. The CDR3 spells CASSYDKGGFVGYTF. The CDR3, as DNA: TGTGCCAGCAGTTACGATAAAGGGGGATTTGTTGGCTACACCTTC.

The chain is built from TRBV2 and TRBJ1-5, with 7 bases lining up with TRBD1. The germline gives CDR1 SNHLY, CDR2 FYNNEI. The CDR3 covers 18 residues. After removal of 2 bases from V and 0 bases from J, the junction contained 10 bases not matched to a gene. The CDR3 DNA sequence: TGTGCCAGCAGTGAACCGGCAGGGGGAAGGGGTAGCAATCAGCCCCAGCATTTT. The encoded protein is CASSEPAGGRGSNQPQHF.